The 27 T cell receptor beta chains presented below share a single source sample, sequenced in a study of Tregs in tolerant kidney transplant recipients. Related graft donors supplied nonmyeloablative bone marrow transplants, and mixed chimerism was transient. Here immunoSEQ multiplex PCR was the method, and the copy in TCRdb shows in-frame clones only, minus some. The table includes approximately 47,000 clones, roughly 89% detected once. The material sequenced was CD8+ T cells from blood (PBMCs), taken 12 months after the transplant. The receptors come from a human patient who received a combined kidney and bone marrow transplant. The graft donor may account for some of the T cells.

The chain employs TRBV5-6 and TRBJ2-1, with 7 bases that match TRBD2. The CDR3 loop spans 13 amino acids. Germline CDR1 SGHDT, CDR2 YYEEEE. The J segment lost 6 bases and the V segment lost 0 bases, leaving 0 bases of the junction unmatched. The CDR3 spells CASSLGLANEQFF. The CDR3 nucleotides read TGTGCCAGCAGCTTGGGACTAGCCAATGAGCAGTTCTTC.

By share of the sample, this clone is medium-sized. The rearrangement uses TRBV5-5 and TRBJ2-7; 11 bases align to TRBD1. The CDR3 runs 15 residues. The germline gives CDR1 SGHKS, CDR2 YYEKEE (reference sequence). V was clipped by 4 bases and J by 4 bases; unmatched bases: 7. The CDR3 sequence: CASSRDRGDMYEQYF. The CDR3 bases are TGTGCCAGCAGCCGGGACAGGGGGGATATGTACGAGCAGTACTTC. Supplemented by reference TRBV5-5 and TRBJ2-7, the full variable domain reads DAGVTQSPTHLIKTRGQQVTLRCSPISGHKSVSWYQQVLGQGPQFIFQYYEKEERGRGNFPDRFSARQFPNYSSELNVNALLLGDSALYLCASSRDRGDMYEQYFGPGTRLTVT.

The V and J genes are TRBV7-9 and TRBJ1-1; unclear D gene. This CDR3 region has 12 residues. Germline CDR1 SEHNR, CDR2 FQNEAQ (reference sequence). V was cut by 5 bases and J by 3 bases, with 7 bases left in between. The CDR3 bases are TGTGCCAGCAGCAAGCAGGACACTGAAGCTTTCTTT. Its translation: CASSKQDTEAFF.

This clone occurred once. V and J are TRBV2 and TRBJ2-2; TRBD2 agrees at 15 bases. The CDR3 contains 15 residues. Germline CDR1 SNHLY, CDR2 FYNNEI. The V gene end was trimmed by 7 bases and the J gene end by 7 bases; junction bases not matched to a gene: 4. The CDR3 reads CASIGLAGGGGELFF. In DNA, the CDR3 is TGTGCCAGCATCGGACTAGCGGGAGGGGGCGGGGAGCTGTTTTTT.

This sequence joins TRBV5-4 and TRBJ1-5, with 7 bases that match TRBD1. The CDR3 contains 13 residues. The ends lost 4 bases at V and 6 bases at J; junction bases unmatched: 4. The V gene's germline CDR1 is SGHNT and CDR2 YYREEE (reference sequence). CDR3 sequence reads: CASSPDRAQPQHF. The CDR3 bases are TGTGCCAGCAGCCCCGACAGGGCTCAGCCCCAGCATTTT.

The chain recombines TRBV19 with TRBJ2-1; TRBD2 matches 10 bases. The CDR3 has 14 residues. J lost 3 bases, V lost 10 bases, and 6 bases had no gene match. Germline CDR1 reads LNHDA; CDR2 reads SQIVND (reference sequence). CDR3 protein: CATTSGEDYNEQFF. The CDR3 DNA reads as TGTGCCACCACTAGCGGGGAGGACTACAATGAGCAGTTCTTC.

Note on this clone: The limits of the CDR3 on the DNA are not certain, so only TCRdb's listed CDR3 is given. The V gene is TRBV21-1, the J gene TRBJ2-2; no DNA check was done on the table's D call, TRBD2. TRBV21-1 corresponds to a pseudogene. The CDR3 extends over 22 residues, inclusive of both ends. The CDR3 sequence: CASSKKFGFGTSGPRVDGELFF.

The chain recombines TRBV11-3 with TRBJ1-4; D unclear. Germline loops: CDR1 SGHNT, CDR2 YENEEA. The CDR3 is made up of 12 amino acids. V lost 6 bases and J lost 8, with 10 bases in between. CDR3 coding DNA: TGTGCCAGCAGTCCTGGTGGCGAAAAACTGTTTTTT. Residues: CASSPGGEKLFF. The variable domain in full, with the rest retrieved from reference TRBV11-3 and TRBJ1-4, is EAGVVQSPRYKIIEKKQPVAFWCNPISGHNTLYWYLQNLGQGPELLIRYENEEAVDDSQLPKDRFSAERLKGVDSTLKIQPAELGDSAVYLCASSPGGEKLFFGSGTQLSVL.

The chain joins TRBV19 to TRBJ1-4; 7 bases map to TRBD1. CDR3 length: 16 residues. Trimming at V came to 4 bases and at J to 3 bases, leaving 8 bases not matched to a gene. The germline gives CDR1 LNHDA, CDR2 SQIVND (reference sequence). As DNA, the CDR3 is TGTGCCAGTAGTACGACAGGGAAGTTGGCTAATGAAAAACTGTTTTTT. Translated: CASSTTGKLANEKLFF.

This clone was counted once. Other DNA sequences in the same sample also yield this CDR3. Written as DNA, the CDR3 is TGTGCCAGCAGCTTAGCTCTTCAAGAGACCCAGTACTTC. It yields the protein CASSLALQETQYF. V is TRBV7-9 and J is TRBJ2-5; no clear D gene. Per germline, CDR1 SEHNR and CDR2 FQNEAQ (reference sequence). The CDR3 runs 13 residues. The V gene lost 0 bases and the J gene lost 2 bases, with 4 bases spanning the gap.

This chain links TRBV2 with TRBJ2-3, with TRBD2 identical over 8 bases. CDR3 length equals 20 residues. J gave up 0 bases and V 4 bases, and 18 bases lay outside the gene matches. Germline values: CDR1 SNHLY, CDR2 FYNNEI. The CDR3 spells CASSGPPASGFPTSTDTQYF. In DNA, the CDR3 is TGTGCCAGCAGTGGGCCCCCGGCTAGCGGGTTTCCGACTAGCACAGATACGCAGTATTTT. The full variable domain, in which reference TRBV2 and TRBJ2-3 provide the parts outside the CDR3, is EPEVTQTPSHQVTQMGQEVILRCVPISNHLYFYWYRQILGQKVEFLVSFYNNEISEKSEIFDDQFSVERPDGSNFTLKIRSTKLEDSAMYFCASSGPPASGFPTSTDTQYFGPGTRLTVL.

The chain couples TRBV7-8 to TRBJ2-7, with a weak D call TRBD2 (5 bases). The CDR3 sequence is 14 residues long. Germline assignment: CDR1 SGHVS and CDR2 FQNEAQ. V was trimmed by 5 bases and J by 6 bases, leaving 17 bases between them. DNA for the CDR3: TGTGCCAGCAGCCAGAAGAGGGAAAGTCGCGAGCAGTACTTC. Translation: CASSQKRESREQYF.

This chain connects TRBV4-1 to TRBJ2-7; D may be TRBD1 (6 bases). Germline-derived CDR1 and CDR2 are MGHRA and YSYEKL. V gave up 1 base and J gave up 5 bases, with 15 bases separating them. CDR3 size: 15 residues. Here the CDR3 DNA reads TGCGCCAGCAGCCAAGTTCAGAACAGGGTCCACGAGCAGTACTTC. Amino acids: CASSQVQNRVHEQYF.

V is TRBV7-3 and J is TRBJ2-2; 12 positions match TRBD2. The CDR3 extends over 17 amino acids. Germline assignment: CDR1 SGHTA and CDR2 FQGTGA. After removal of 5 bases from V and 7 bases from J, the junction contained 11 bases not matched to a gene. The CDR3 reads CASSHLAGGPLNGELFF. Here the CDR3 DNA reads TGTGCCAGCAGCCATCTAGCGGGGGGGCCTTTGAACGGGGAGCTGTTTTTT. Combining the CDR3 with reference TRBV7-3 and TRBJ2-2 gives the whole variable domain GAGVSQTPSNKVTEKGKYVELRCDPISGHTALYWYRQSLGQGPEFLIYFQGTGAADDSGLPNDRFFAVRPEGSVSTLKIQRTERGDSAVYLCASSHLAGGPLNGELFFGEGSRLTVL.

The chain links TRBV7-2 to TRBJ2-1; 9 bases align to TRBD2. The V and J ends lost 5 bases and 3 bases, in that order; junction bases with no gene match: 5. This CDR3 is 15 amino acids long. The germline V gene encodes CDR1 SGHTA and CDR2 FQGNSA. This chain's CDR3 is CASSSSGGNYNEQFF. In DNA form, the CDR3 reads TGTGCCAGCAGCAGCAGCGGGGGGAACTACAATGAGCAGTTCTTC.

The chain is built from TRBV9 and TRBJ1-2; D is perhaps TRBD1 (5 bases). Germline V gene lookup returns CDR1 SGDLS and CDR2 YYNGEE. CDR3 length equals 12 residues. Between the trimmed V and J ends, which lost 4 bases and 7 bases, there was a span of 11 bases. The CDR3 spells CASSSGDSGYTF. The CDR3 nucleotides are TGTGCCAGCAGCTCTGGAGACAGTGGCTACACCTTC.

This chain joins TRBV4-2 and TRBJ2-2; perhaps TRBD2 as D (5 bases). Trimming removed 4 bases at V and 6 bases at J, with 12 bases between. The CDR3 is 14 amino acids. Germline CDR1 LGHNA, CDR2 YNFKEQ. The CDR3 coding sequence is TGTGCCAGCAGCCCCCAACGGGATCCCGGGGAGCTGTTTTTT. Amino acid sequence: CASSPQRDPGELFF.

The gene calls are TRBV5-1 and TRBJ1-1; D not resolved. CDR1 and CDR2 (germline): SGHRS, YFSETQ. V shed 2 bases and J shed 1 base, with 6 bases lying between them. This CDR3 comprises 13 residues. CDR3 amino acids: CASSFAGNTEAFF. CDR3 DNA: TGCGCCAGCAGCTTTGCGGGGAACACTGAAGCTTTCTTT.

This clone was counted once. The chain uses TRBV9 and TRBJ2-7; TRBD2 is a possible D gene (5 bases). Per germline, CDR1 SGDLS and CDR2 YYNGEE. The CDR3 contains 14 residues. The germline V and J ends were trimmed by 0 bases and 3 bases, with 10 bases remaining between them. The CDR3 reads CASSVVPGDYEQYF. In DNA form, the CDR3 reads TGTGCCAGCAGCGTAGTTCCCGGGGACTACGAGCAGTACTTC.

The chain combines TRBV6-4 with TRBJ2-3, with 11 nucleotides matching TRBD1. The CDR3 contains 14 residues. V was pared by 6 bases and J by 4 bases, with 3 bases of the junction left unmatched. Per germline, CDR1 MRHNA and CDR2 SNTAGT. The CDR3 spells CASRPGQGADTQYF. As DNA, the CDR3 is TGTGCCAGCAGACCGGGACAGGGGGCAGATACGCAGTATTTT.

V and J are TRBV25-1 and TRBJ1-1; D is undetermined. Per germline, CDR1 MGHDK and CDR2 SYGVNS. V was trimmed by 4 bases and J by 3 bases, leaving 9 bases between them. The CDR3 spans 13 residues. The DNA of the CDR3 is TGTGCCAGCAGTGCTTCACTTTACACTGAAGCTTTCTTT. Protein product: CASSASLYTEAFF.

The gene calls are TRBV13 and TRBJ1-2, with 7 positions matching TRBD1. The CDR3 contains 13 residues. With 5 bases clipped from V and 8 bases from J, the junction kept 8 bases outside the gene matches. The germline V gene has CDR1 PRHDT and CDR2 FYEKMQ (reference sequence). The CDR3 reads CASSAGTEGGYTF. Written as DNA, the CDR3 is TGTGCCAGCAGCGCAGGGACAGAAGGAGGCTACACCTTC.

The chain employs TRBV2 and TRBJ1-3; D might be TRBD1 (6 bases). This CDR3 region has 16 residues. Germline CDR1 and CDR2: SNHLY and FYNNEI. V lost 3 bases to trimming and J lost 4 bases, with 16 bases between them. The CDR3 sequence is CASSEILRQGGNTIYF. CDR3 DNA sequence: TGTGCCAGCAGTGAGATTCTGCGGCAGGGGGGAAACACCATATATTTT.

J is TRBJ2-3 and V is TRBV28; TRBD1 is a possible D gene (6 bases). CDR3 length: 15 residues. CDR1 and CDR2 (germline): MDHEN, SYDVKM. The germline V and J ends were trimmed by 11 bases and 6 bases, with 24 bases remaining between them. CDR3 DNA sequence: TGTGCCGCCACTCTCGGACAGTCAATGGGGGATACGCAGTATTTT. Translating gives CAATLGQSMGDTQYF.

The gene calls are TRBV2 and TRBJ2-1; perhaps TRBD2 as D (6 bases). Germline CDR1 reads SNHLY; CDR2 reads FYNNEI. V lost 7 bases, J lost 12 bases, and 16 bases lay in between. The CDR3 consists of 12 residues. The CDR3 protein is CASKETGERQFF. The CDR3 region has the DNA TGTGCCAGCAAGGAGACGGGGGAGAGGCAGTTCTTC. The whole variable domain, remainder taken from reference TRBV2 and TRBJ2-1, is EPEVTQTPSHQVTQMGQEVILRCVPISNHLYFYWYRQILGQKVEFLVSFYNNEISEKSEIFDDQFSVERPDGSNFTLKIRSTKLEDSAMYFCASKETGERQFFGPGTRLTVL.

The J gene is TRBJ1-2, the V gene TRBV6-5; a weak D match, TRBD1 (6 bases). This CDR3 spans 15 amino acids. Trimming pared 5 bases from V and 6 bases from J, leaving 19 bases between. The germline V gene encodes CDR1 MNHEY and CDR2 SVGAGI. The CDR3 coding sequence is TGTGCCAGCAGTCGCCTTACAGGGATAGGACATGGCTACACCTTC. Protein: CASSRLTGIGHGYTF.

This sequence joins TRBV10-3 and TRBJ2-1; TRBD1 matches at 10 bases. After removal of 2 bases from V and 9 bases from J, the junction contained 31 bases not matched to a gene. The germline CDR1 and CDR2 sequences are ENHRY and SYGVKD. The CDR3 is 23 residues long. DNA of the CDR3: TGTGCCATCAGTGAGCATGGGACAGGGGCGCCGGGTAGTGGGCGGGAGGTTAAGGGTGAGCAGTTCTTC. As protein: CAISEHGTGAPGSGREVKGEQFF.